This T cell receptor (beta chain) was identified during a study of blood T cell repertoires in COVID-19. Trimming left V 4 bases short and J 4 bases short, with 13 bases between. Germline CDR1 reads SNHLY; CDR2 reads FYNNEI. The CDR3 contains 14 residues. The method was immunoSEQ multiplex PCR; TCRdb's version includes in-frame clones alone and lacks a portion of them. The data show 90,000 to 100,000 clones, around 85% seen once. The chain has TRBV2 and TRBJ2-5, with D perhaps TRBD2 (6 bases). Sequenced input: peripheral blood. The receptor's source is a human donor in a cohort sampled during active COVID-19. CDR3 DNA: TGTGCCAGCAGTGCGACACTGGGGGGAGAGACCCAGTACTTC. It yields the protein CASSATLGGETQYF.